Here is one TCR beta chain with its context. This may arise from a read error, as a much more abundant clone is one base away. The source of the sample is a study of patients and donors after allogeneic stem cell transplantation. TCRdb fed the RT-PCR reads into MiXCR, producing one record per CDR3 protein. The table records 200,000 to 250,000 distinct CDR3 sequences, roughly an eighth of them present only once. This CDR3 has 13 amino acids. The source material was blood, either unsorted or a sorted T cell fraction (not recorded which). The chain recombines TRBV12-3 or TRBV12-4 with TRBJ1-6; D is uncertain. This sequence originates from a human donor who was either an allogeneic HSCT recipient or a stem cell or donor lymphocyte infusion donor (not recorded which). It is not recorded whose cells these are; they may come from a transplant donor. CDR3 protein: CASRSRFNSPFHF. In DNA form, the CDR3 reads TGTGCCAGCAGATCCAGGTTTAATTCACCCTTCCACTTT.